These 2 T cell receptor beta chains were sequenced from one sample in a study of OX40 agonist ivuxolimab in advanced cancers. Some clones are missing from TCRdb's copy, which holds only in-frame ones; the method was immunoSEQ multiplex PCR. The repertoire holds about 51,000 clones, 65% to 85% seen once, with just over 3% in the top ten. This specimen was CD4+ or CD8+ T cells sorted from blood, taken in a trial of the OX40 agonist ivuxolimab. All receptors derive from an adult with an advanced solid tumor such as melanoma, head and neck, liver or kidney cancer.

The rearrangement joins TRBV6-5 to TRBJ2-5; 10 bases match TRBD1. CDR1 and CDR2 from the germline V gene are MNHEY and SVGAGI. The CDR3 is 15 amino acids. V dropped 7 bases and J dropped 5; count of bases not matched to a gene: 10. The CDR3 reads CASTPDRGRAETQYF. In DNA, the CDR3 is TGTGCCAGCACCCCTGACAGGGGGCGGGCGGAGACCCAGTACTTC.

This clone has just a few counts. The rearrangement links TRBV11-3 to TRBJ2-1; TRBD2 matches at 11 bases. Germline V gives CDR1 SGHNT, CDR2 YENEEA. The CDR3 runs to 16 residues. The V and J ends lost 1 base and 8 bases, in that order; junction bases with no gene match: 7. CDR3 coding DNA: TGTGCCAGCAGCTTAGGATTAGCGGGGGGGCGAGATGAGCAGTTCTTC. It is translated as CASSLGLAGGRDEQFF.